These 14 T cell receptor beta chains were sequenced from one sample in a study of blood T cell repertoires in COVID-19. Assay used: immunoSEQ multiplex PCR; TCRdb lists only in-frame clones, some missing. The data show 380,000 or so clones, 81% seen once. The sample comprised peripheral blood. All receptors come from a human donor with acute or convalescent COVID-19. The donor label of this sample is uncertain.

This clone came up once. This sequence joins TRBV5-6 and TRBJ2-7; 8 nucleotides match TRBD2. Germline V gene data show CDR1 as SGHDT and CDR2 as YYEEEE. CDR3 length equals 14 residues. Trimming at V came to 2 bases and at J to 2 bases, leaving 3 bases not matched to a gene. The CDR3 loop reads CASSFPGLAYEQYF. As DNA, the CDR3 is TGTGCCAGCAGCTTTCCGGGACTAGCCTACGAGCAGTACTTC.

A note on this clone: In the same sample, other DNA sequences code for this CDR3. The V and J genes are TRBV18 and TRBJ2-1; D is possibly TRBD2 (6 bases). V was clipped by 1 base and J by 5 bases, with 6 bases between them. Germline CDR1 KGHSH, CDR2 LQKENI. This CDR3 spans 13 amino acids. CDR3 amino acids: CASSPRRDNEQFF. The CDR3 DNA reads as TGTGCCAGCTCACCACGGAGGGACAATGAGCAGTTCTTC.

This clone showed up just once. V is TRBV5-1 and J is TRBJ1-1; no clear D. V dropped 7 bases and J dropped 1 base, with 17 bases sitting between them. CDR3 size: 15 residues. Germline V gene lookup returns CDR1 SGHRS and CDR2 YFSETQ. The CDR3 DNA follows: TGCGCCAGCGCTCTGGACTCCCCCAAGAACACTGAAGCTTTCTTT. The encoded protein is CASALDSPKNTEAFF.

The chain uses TRBV27 and TRBJ2-3; 8 bases are shared with TRBD1. Germline-derived CDR1 and CDR2 are MNHEY and SMNVEV (reference sequence). Losses at the gene ends were 5 bases for V and 8 bases for J; bases not matched to a gene: 15. The CDR3 is 16 residues long. The CDR3 DNA reads TGTGCCAGCAGTCTCCGGTCGAGACAGGGGTTGGGTACGCAGTATTTT. Its protein product is CASSLRSRQGLGTQYF.

The chain recombines TRBV11-2 with TRBJ2-7; 8 bases fit TRBD1. The trim removed 4 bases at V and 5 bases at J, leaving 10 bases unmatched. This CDR3 contains 15 residues. CDR1 is SGHAT and CDR2 is FQNNGV in the germline V gene. In DNA, the CDR3 is TGTGCCAGCAGCTCCCTCGGGACAGGTGTCGACGAGCAGTACTTC. Translated: CASSSLGTGVDEQYF.

The rearrangement uses TRBV7-9 and TRBJ2-1; D gene ambiguous. Trimming stripped 1 base from V and 10 bases from J, with 11 bases between. In germline, CDR1 is SEHNR, CDR2 FQNEAQ (reference sequence). This CDR3 has 13 residues. CDR3 nucleotide sequence: TGTGCCAGCAGCTTAGGGCTAGTAGAGGAGCAGTTCTTC. Its translation is CASSLGLVEEQFF. Using reference TRBV7-9 and TRBJ2-1 for the parts outside the CDR3, the full variable domain is DTGVSQNPRHKITKRGQNVTFRCDPISEHNRLYWYRQTLGQGPEFLTYFQNEAQLEKSRLLSDRFSAERPKGSFSTLEIQRTEQGDSAMYLCASSLGLVEEQFFGPGTRLTVL.

V is TRBV5-6 and J is TRBJ1-1; 8 positions agree with TRBD1. V shed 5 bases, J shed 4 bases, and the junction held 10 bases outside the gene matches. The germline V gene has CDR1 SGHDT and CDR2 YYEEEE. The CDR3 sequence is 15 residues long. The CDR3 loop is CASSYRGSGITEAFF. Written as DNA, the CDR3 is TGTGCCAGCAGTTACAGGGGGAGCGGGATCACTGAAGCTTTCTTT.

V usage is TRBV18 and J usage is TRBJ1-4; the match to TRBD1 covers 10 bases. The germline gives CDR1 KGHSH, CDR2 LQKENI. CDR3 length: 15 amino acids. The V gene end was trimmed by 8 bases and the J gene end by 4 bases; junction bases not matched to a gene: 7. DNA for the CDR3: TGTGCCAGCGCACGACAGGGGGCTGGTAATGAAAAACTGTTTTTT. The encoded protein is CASARQGAGNEKLFF.

Only a few counts were recorded for this clone. The genes are TRBV7-9 and TRBJ2-7, with 7 bases identical to TRBD1. This CDR3 contains 14 residues. Trimming at V came to 5 bases and at J to 3 bases, leaving 7 bases not matched to a gene. Per the germline V gene, CDR1 is SEHNR and CDR2 is FQNEAQ (reference sequence). CDR3 nucleotides: TGTGCCAGCAGCCAGTCCGGGACAGACTACGAGCAGTACTTC. Translating it yields CASSQSGTDYEQYF.

The chain is built from TRBV10-3 and TRBJ1-1; possible D gene TRBD1, 5 bases. CDR1 is ENHRY and CDR2 is SYGVKD in the germline V gene. The CDR3 contains 15 residues. V lost 2 bases, J lost 4 bases, and 14 bases lay in between. Here the CDR3 DNA reads TGTGCCATCAGTGAGGACATGCTTAGGGGCACTGAAGCTTTCTTT. It yields the protein CAISEDMLRGTEAFF.

J is TRBJ1-1 and V is TRBV18, with D unclear. The CDR3 extends over 14 amino acids. Trimming cost V 2 bases and J 1 base, with 8 bases left between them. CDR1 is KGHSH, CDR2 LQKENI, per germline. In nucleotides, the CDR3 is TGTGCCAGCTCACCAACAATTGGGAACACTGAAGCTTTCTTT. It translates to CASSPTIGNTEAFF.

The genes are TRBV19 and TRBJ1-6; the D gene is possibly TRBD1 (6 bases). The germline V and J ends were trimmed by 3 bases and 5 bases, with 11 bases remaining between them. CDR3 length equals 15 residues. From germline, CDR1 is LNHDA and CDR2 SQIVND (reference sequence). For the CDR3, the DNA is TGTGCCAGTAGTATCAACAGGGTGAATAATTCACCCCTCCACTTT. Protein: CASSINRVNNSPLHF.

V gene TRBV7-8 combines with J gene TRBJ1-1; a possible D gene is TRBD1 (6 bases). The CDR3 is 14 amino acids. Trimming removed 2 bases at V and 4 bases at J, with 11 bases between. The germline V gene has CDR1 SGHVS and CDR2 FQNEAQ. In nucleotides, the CDR3 is TGTGCCAGCAGCTTAACGAGGGGGGGCACTGAAGCTTTCTTT. Its translation: CASSLTRGGTEAFF. The full variable domain, completed using reference TRBV7-8 and TRBJ1-1, is GAGVSQSPRYKVAKRGQDVALRCDPISGHVSLFWYQQALGQGPEFLTYFQNEAQLDKSGLPSDRFFAERPEGSVSTLKIQRTQQEDSAVYLCASSLTRGGTEAFFGQGTRLTVV.

This chain links TRBV15 with TRBJ2-5; 8 bases align to TRBD1. The CDR3 spans 15 residues. Germline loops: CDR1 LNHNV, CDR2 YYDKDF (reference sequence). Unmatched junction bases numbered 5, after V lost 0 bases and J lost 5 bases. CDR3 loop: CATSRDRGQRETQYF. The CDR3 DNA sequence: TGTGCCACCAGCAGAGACAGGGGGCAGCGGGAGACCCAGTACTTC.